This TCR beta chain was documented in a study of cytomegalovirus exposure and HLA in healthy donors. The study, taken as a whole, reports: The HLA-A and HLA-B alleles of most subjects were reportedly predicted accurately from TCR beta sequences. Being indistinguishable, some V segments were excluded, TRBV6-2 and TRBV6-3 among them.

The PCR employed 60 Vbeta primers together with 13 Jbeta primers. The table came from immunoSEQ multiplex PCR; TCRdb's copy has only in-frame clones and leaves some out. There are about 120,000 clones in the sample; around 77% occur only once, and under 7% lies in the top ten. Note on this clone: Its target is unknown.

Trimming removed 6 bases from V and 5 bases from J, with 16 bases in between. Germline CDR1 MDHEN, CDR2 SYDVKM. This CDR3 spans 14 amino acids. J is TRBJ1-2 and V is TRBV28; no definite D call. The TCR originated in a man between 18 and 35 years old in good health and CMV-seropositive. Sequencing input: PBMCs. The CDR3, as DNA: TGTGCCAGCAGCCGGGCGGGCAGTCCATATGGCTACACCTTC. Amino acid sequence: CASSRAGSPYGYTF.